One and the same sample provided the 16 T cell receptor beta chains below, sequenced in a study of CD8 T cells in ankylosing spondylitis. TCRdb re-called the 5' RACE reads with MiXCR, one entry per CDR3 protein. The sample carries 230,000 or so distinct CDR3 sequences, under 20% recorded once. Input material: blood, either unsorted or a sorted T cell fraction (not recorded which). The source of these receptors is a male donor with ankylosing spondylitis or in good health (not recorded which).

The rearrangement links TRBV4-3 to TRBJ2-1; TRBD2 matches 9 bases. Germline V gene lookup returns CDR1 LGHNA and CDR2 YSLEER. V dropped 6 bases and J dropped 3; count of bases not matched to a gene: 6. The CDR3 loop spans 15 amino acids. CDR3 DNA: TGCGCCAGCAGAGTTAGCGGGAGCAGCTACAATGAGCAGTTCTTC. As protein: CASRVSGSSYNEQFF.

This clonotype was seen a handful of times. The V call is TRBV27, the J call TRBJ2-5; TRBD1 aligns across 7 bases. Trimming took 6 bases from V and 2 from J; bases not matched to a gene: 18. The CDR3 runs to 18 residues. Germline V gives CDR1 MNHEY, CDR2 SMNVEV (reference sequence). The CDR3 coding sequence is TGTGCCAGCAGCTCAAGACGGTTAGCCTCGACAGGGCAAGAGACCCAGTACTTC. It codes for CASSSRRLASTGQETQYF.

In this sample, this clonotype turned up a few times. CDR3 loop: CATRGTKPWEQYF. CDR3 in DNA: TGTGCCACCAGGGGGACGAAACCCTGGGAGCAGTACTTC. The chain couples TRBV27 to TRBJ2-7; TRBD1 aligns across 7 bases. CDR3 length: 13 residues. V gave up 10 bases and J gave up 7 bases; unmatched junction bases: 13. Germline V gene lookup returns CDR1 MNHEY and CDR2 SMNVEV (reference sequence).

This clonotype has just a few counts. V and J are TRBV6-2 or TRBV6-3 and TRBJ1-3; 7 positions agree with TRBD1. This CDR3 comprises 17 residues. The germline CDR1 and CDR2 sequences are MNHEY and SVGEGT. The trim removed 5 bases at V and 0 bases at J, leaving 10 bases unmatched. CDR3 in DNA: TGTGCCAGCAGTACCTCCGACAGGGCGAGCTCTGGAAACACCATATATTTT. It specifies CASSTSDRASSGNTIYF.

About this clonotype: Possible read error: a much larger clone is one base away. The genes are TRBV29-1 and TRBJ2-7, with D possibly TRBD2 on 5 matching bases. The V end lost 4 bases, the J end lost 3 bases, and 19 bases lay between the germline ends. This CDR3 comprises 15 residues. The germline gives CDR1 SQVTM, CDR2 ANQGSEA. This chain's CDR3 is CSVVGAGDFHYEQYF. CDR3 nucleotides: TGCAGCGTTGTCGGCGCGGGTGATTTCCACTACGAGCAGTACTTC.

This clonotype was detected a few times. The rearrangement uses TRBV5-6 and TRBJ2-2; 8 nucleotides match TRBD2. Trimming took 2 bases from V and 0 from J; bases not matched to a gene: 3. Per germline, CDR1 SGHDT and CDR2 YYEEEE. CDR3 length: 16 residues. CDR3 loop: CASSLLADSNTGELFF. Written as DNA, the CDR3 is TGTGCCAGCAGCTTACTAGCGGATTCGAACACCGGGGAGCTGTTTTTT.

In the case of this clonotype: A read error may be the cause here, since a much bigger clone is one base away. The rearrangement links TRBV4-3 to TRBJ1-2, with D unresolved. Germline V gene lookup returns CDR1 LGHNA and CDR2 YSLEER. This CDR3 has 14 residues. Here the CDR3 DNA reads TGCGCCAGCAGCCAAGATAGTGAGACCTATGGCTACCCCTTC. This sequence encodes CASSQDSETYGYPF.

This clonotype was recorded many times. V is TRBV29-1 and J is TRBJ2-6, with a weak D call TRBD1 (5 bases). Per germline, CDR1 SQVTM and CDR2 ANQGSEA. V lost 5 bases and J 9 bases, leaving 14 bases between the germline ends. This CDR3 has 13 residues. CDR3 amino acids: CSVRHEDINVLTF. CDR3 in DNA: TGCAGCGTTAGACACGAGGACATCAACGTCCTGACTTTC. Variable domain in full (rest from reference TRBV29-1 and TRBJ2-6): SAVISQKPSRDICQRGTSLTIQCQVDSQVTMMFWYRQQPGQSLTLIATANQGSEATYESGFVIDKFPISRPNLTFSTLTVSNMSPEDSSIYLCSVRHEDINVLTFGAGSRLTVL.

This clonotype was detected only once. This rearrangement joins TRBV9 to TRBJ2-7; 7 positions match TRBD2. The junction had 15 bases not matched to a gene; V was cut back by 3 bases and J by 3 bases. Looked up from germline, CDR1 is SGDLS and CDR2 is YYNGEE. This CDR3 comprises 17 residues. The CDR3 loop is CASSEGGGGSGDYEQYF. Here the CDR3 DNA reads TGTGCCAGCAGCGAGGGAGGTGGCGGGAGCGGAGACTACGAGCAGTACTTC.

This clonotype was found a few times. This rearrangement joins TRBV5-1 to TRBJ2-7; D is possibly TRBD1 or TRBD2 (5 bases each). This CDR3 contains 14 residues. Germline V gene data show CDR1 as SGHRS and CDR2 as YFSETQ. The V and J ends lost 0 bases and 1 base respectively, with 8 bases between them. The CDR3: CASSLVWGSYEQYF. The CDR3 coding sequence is TGCGCCAGCAGCTTGGTTTGGGGGTCCTACGAGCAGTACTTC.

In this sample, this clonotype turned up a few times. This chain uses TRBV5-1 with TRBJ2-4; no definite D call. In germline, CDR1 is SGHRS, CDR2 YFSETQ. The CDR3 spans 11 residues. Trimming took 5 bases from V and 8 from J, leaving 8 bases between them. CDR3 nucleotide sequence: TGCGCCAGCAGAGGTAGAGACATTCAGTACTTC. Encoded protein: CASRGRDIQYF.

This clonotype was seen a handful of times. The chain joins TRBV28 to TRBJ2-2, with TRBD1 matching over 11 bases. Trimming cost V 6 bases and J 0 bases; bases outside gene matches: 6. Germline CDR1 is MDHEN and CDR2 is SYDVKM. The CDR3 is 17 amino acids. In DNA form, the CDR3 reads TGTGCCAGCAGCCCAGGGACAGGGGGTACGAACACCGGGGAGCTGTTTTTT. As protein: CASSPGTGGTNTGELFF.

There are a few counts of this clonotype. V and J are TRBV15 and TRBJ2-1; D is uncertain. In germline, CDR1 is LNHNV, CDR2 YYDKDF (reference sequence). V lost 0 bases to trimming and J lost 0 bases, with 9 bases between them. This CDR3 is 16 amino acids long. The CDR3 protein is CATSRDTSGSYNEQFF. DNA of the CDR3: TGTGCCACCAGCAGAGATACGAGTGGCTCCTACAATGAGCAGTTCTTC.

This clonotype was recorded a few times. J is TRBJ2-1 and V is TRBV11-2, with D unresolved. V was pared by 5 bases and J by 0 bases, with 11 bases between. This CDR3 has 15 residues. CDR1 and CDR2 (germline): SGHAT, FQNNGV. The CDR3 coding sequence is TGTGCCAGCAGCCGAGACGTAAGCTCCTACAATGAGCAGTTCTTC. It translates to CASSRDVSSYNEQFF.

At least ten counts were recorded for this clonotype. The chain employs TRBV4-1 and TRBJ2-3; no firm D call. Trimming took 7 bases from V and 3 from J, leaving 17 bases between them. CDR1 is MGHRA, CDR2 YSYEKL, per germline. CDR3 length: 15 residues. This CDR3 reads CASTQDPLGTDTQYF. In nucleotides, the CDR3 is TGCGCCAGCACCCAGGACCCATTAGGGACAGATACGCAGTATTTT.

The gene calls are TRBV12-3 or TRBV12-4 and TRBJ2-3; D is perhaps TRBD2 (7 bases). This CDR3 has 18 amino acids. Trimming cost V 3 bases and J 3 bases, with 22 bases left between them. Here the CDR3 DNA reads TGTGCCAGCAGTTTTGGCTACGAGCGGGAAGGGGGGACAGATACGCAGTATTTT. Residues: CASSFGYEREGGTDTQYF.